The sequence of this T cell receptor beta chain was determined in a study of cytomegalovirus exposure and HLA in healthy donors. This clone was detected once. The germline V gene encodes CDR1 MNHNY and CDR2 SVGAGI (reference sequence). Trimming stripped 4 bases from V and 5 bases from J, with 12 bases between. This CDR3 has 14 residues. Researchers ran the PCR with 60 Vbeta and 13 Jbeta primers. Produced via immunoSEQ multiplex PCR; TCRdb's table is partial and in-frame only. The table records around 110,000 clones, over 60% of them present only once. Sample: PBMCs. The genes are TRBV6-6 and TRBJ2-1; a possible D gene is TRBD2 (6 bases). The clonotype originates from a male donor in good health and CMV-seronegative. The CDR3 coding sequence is TGTGCCAGCAGTTTACGCGGGACGGACAATGAGCAGTTCTTC. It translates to CASSLRGTDNEQFF.